The source of this T cell receptor beta chain is a study of radiotherapy plus CTLA-4 blockade in lung cancer (dated by TCRdb to the late 2010s). In terms of the full investigation: Among the enrolled patients, under 20% had an objective response, and 25% to 35% reached disease control. The full study reports these points: After treatment with radiotherapy and ipilimumab, TCR clones that originated in tumors expanded in peripheral blood. Early dynamic changes in blood T cell clones, together with increased serum interferon-beta after radiation, were reported as the strongest predictors of response.

CDR1 and CDR2, looked up from the germline V gene, are SGHTA and FQGTGA. The V and J ends are trimmed by 1 base and 6 bases, leaving 15 bases between them. The CDR3 spans 16 residues, from the cysteine through the phenylalanine. Kept here is only the CDR3 DNA, which spans 48 bases and is read in frame from base 1. The study tested focal radiation therapy combined with CTLA-4 blockade (ipilimumab) in patients with chemo-refractory metastatic non-small-cell lung cancer. In regard to this clone: The target of this receptor is not known. No base qualities exist here, and no much larger clone lies one base off it.

The method was the immunoSEQ multiplex PCR assay. TCRdb mirrors the immuneACCESS table, restricted to in-frame sequences. Some clones are absent from its copies; in checked studies, under half trace to an unresolved V gene, and the reason for the others is unknown. The sample table records roughly 110,000 clones; 85% of these occur just once. Of the sample, 2.4% falls within the top ten clones. The source of this sequence is a human donor with non-small cell lung cancer that progressed on radiotherapy plus ipilimumab. Some clones in this sample may be carry-over from other donors' samples. This receptor chain uses TRBV7-3 and TRBJ2-2; the D segment could be TRBD1, given 7 matching bases. Here the sequenced sample was peripheral blood, taken from a patient treated with radiotherapy plus ipilimumab. The DNA is as follows: TGTGCCAGCAGCTTAATAGGGGGCTTAGCGGCCGGGGAGCTGTTTTTT. This codes for CASSLIGGLAAGELFF.